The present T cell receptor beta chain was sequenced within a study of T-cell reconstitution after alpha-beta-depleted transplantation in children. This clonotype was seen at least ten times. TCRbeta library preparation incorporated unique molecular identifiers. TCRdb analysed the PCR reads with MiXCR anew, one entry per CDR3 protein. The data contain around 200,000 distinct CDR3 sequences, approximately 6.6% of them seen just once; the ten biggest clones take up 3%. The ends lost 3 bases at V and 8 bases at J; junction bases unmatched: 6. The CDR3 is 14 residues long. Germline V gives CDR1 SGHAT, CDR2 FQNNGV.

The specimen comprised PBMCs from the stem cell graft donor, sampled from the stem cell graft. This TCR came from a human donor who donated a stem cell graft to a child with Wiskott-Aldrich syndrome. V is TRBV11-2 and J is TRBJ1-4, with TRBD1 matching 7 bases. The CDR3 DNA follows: TGTGCCAGCAGCTTCAGGGGGGGGACGGAAAAACTGTTTTTT. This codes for CASSFRGGTEKLFF. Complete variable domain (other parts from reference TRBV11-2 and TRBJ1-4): EAGVAQSPRYKIIEKRQSVAFWCNPISGHATLYWYQQILGQGPKLLIQFQNNGVVDDSQLPKDRFSAERLKGVDSTLKIQPAKLEDSAVYLCASSFRGGTEKLFFGSGTQLSVL.